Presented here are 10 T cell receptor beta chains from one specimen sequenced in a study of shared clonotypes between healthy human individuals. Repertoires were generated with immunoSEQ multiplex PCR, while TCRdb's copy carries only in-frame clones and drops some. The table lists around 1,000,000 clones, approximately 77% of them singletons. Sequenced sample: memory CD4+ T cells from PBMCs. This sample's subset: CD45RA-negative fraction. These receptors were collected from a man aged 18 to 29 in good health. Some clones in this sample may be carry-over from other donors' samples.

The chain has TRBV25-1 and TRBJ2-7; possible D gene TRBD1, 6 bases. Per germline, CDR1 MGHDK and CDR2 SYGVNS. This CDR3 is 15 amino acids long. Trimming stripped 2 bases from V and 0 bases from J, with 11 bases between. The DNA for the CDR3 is TGTGCCAGCAGTGAACACGGACAGAGCTCCTACGAGCAGTACTTC. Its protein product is CASSEHGQSSYEQYF.

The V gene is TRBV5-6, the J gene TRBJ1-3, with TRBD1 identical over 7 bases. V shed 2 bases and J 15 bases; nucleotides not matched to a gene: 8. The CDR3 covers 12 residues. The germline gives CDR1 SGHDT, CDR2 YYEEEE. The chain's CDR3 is CASSFGDSPEYF. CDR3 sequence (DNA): TGTGCCAGCAGCTTTGGGGACAGTCCAGAATATTTT.

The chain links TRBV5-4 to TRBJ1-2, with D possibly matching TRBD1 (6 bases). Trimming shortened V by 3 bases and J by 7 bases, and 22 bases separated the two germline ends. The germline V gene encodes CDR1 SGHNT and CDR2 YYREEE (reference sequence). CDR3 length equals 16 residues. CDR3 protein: CASSSWPSGGFGGYTF. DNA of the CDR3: TGTGCCAGCAGCTCATGGCCATCGGGGGGCTTTGGTGGCTACACCTTC.

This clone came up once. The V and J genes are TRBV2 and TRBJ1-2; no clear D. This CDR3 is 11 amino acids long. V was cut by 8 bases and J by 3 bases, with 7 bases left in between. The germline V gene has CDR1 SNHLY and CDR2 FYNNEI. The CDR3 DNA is TGTGCCAGCGTCCAGTACTATGGCTACACCTTC. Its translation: CASVQYYGYTF. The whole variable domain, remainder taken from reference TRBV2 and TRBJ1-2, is EPEVTQTPSHQVTQMGQEVILRCVPISNHLYFYWYRQILGQKVEFLVSFYNNEISEKSEIFDDQFSVERPDGSNFTLKIRSTKLEDSAMYFCASVQYYGYTFGSGTRLTVV.

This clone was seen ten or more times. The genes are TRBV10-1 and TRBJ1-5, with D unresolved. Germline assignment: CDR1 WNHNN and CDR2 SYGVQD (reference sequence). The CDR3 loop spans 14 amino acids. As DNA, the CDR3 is TGCGCTCGAAAACATCTCGAAAGCAATCAGCCCCAGCATTTT. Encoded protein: CARKHLESNQPQHF.

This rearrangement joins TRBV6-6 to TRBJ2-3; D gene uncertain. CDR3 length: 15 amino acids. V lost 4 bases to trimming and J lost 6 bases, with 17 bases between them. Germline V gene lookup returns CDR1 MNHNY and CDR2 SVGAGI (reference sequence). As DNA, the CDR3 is TGTGCCAGCAGTTCCCCCTCGACCGGCTCGGATACGCAGTATTTT. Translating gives CASSSPSTGSDTQYF.

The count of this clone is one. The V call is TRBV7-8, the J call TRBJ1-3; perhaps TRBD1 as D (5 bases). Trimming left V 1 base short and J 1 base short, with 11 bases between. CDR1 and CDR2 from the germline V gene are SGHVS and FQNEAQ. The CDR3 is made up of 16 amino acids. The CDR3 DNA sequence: TGTGCCAGCAGCTTAGTGGGGGTTGGGTCTGGAAACACCATATATTTT. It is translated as CASSLVGVGSGNTIYF.

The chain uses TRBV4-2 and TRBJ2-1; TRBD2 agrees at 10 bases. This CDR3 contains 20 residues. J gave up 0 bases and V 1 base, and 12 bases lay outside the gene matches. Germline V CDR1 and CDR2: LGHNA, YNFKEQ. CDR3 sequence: CASSQVFGTSDRRSYNEQFF. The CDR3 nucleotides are TGTGCCAGCAGCCAAGTCTTCGGGACTAGCGATCGGCGCTCCTACAATGAGCAGTTCTTC.

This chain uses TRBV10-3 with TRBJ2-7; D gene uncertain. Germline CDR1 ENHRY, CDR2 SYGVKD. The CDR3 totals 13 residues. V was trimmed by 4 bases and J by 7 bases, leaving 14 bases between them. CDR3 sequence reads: CAISANVNGEQYF. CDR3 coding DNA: TGTGCCATCAGTGCCAACGTAAATGGGGAGCAGTACTTC.

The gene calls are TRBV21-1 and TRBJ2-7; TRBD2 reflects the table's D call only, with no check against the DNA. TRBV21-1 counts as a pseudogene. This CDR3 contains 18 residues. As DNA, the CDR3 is TGTGCCAGCAGCAAGTTCTCTAGCGTGCGAATGAGCTCCTACGAGCAGTACTTC. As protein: CASSKFSSVRMSSYEQYF.